Reported below is one TCR beta chain. Its antigen is undetermined. The CDR3 totals 13 residues. Germline-derived CDR1 and CDR2 are MNHEY and SVGAGI. The V and J ends lost 7 bases and 5 bases respectively, with 14 bases between them. Each diagnosis was grounded in clinical symptoms, serum thyroxine and TRAb, thyroid ultrasound, and orbital computed tomography. Template material for amplifying TCR beta CDR3 regions consisted of RNA transcripts. RT-PCR in the first round (using the HTBI primer set) targeted the TCR CDR3. TCRdb redid the calling of the multiplex PCR reads with MiXCR, one entry per CDR3 protein. The sample has 750,000 to 950,000 distinct CDR3 sequences, about two fifths seen once. This sample is drawn from a study of T cells in Graves' hyperthyroidism and ophthalmopathy. Study-level findings and limits: Most clonotypes expanded in the thyroid (above 0.001) were also present in blood. The authors' 13 V-J model separated ophthalmopathy from stable hyperthyroidism.

J is TRBJ1-1 and V is TRBV6-5; D is ambiguous. The clonotype originates from a man aged 18-30 years with Graves' hyperthyroidism. The source material was blood. CDR3 region: CASIGEARTEAFF. DNA for the CDR3: TGTGCCAGCATTGGAGAAGCGAGGACTGAAGCTTTCTTT.